This T cell receptor (beta chain) was retrieved from a study of blood T cell repertoires in COVID-19 (dated by TCRdb to 2019 to 2021). For the study in its entirety: The collaborator samples originated in the United States, Italy and Spain and spanned the acute and convalescent phases of COVID-19. The material from the prospective study consisted of cDNA or gDNA derived from T cells, B-cell-depleted T cells, or PBMCs. The samples were drawn from two sources: the first 160 participants of the ongoing ImmuneRACE study, and over 950 subjects contributed by 6 global collaborators. The repertoires were made available in a free public database intended to serve as a resource for research on the immune response to SARS-CoV-2. HLA class I and class II types, where available, came from metadata supplied by the sample provider rather than from assay-based typing. Subjects who had been exposed to COVID-19, were actively infected with it, or had recovered from it provided the deeply sampled blood TCRbeta repertoires that made up the dataset. A de-identified subject ID, COVID-19 status, age in years and sex were almost always included in the sample metadata. On the study overall, not on this receptor specifically: The amount of clinical and demographic metadata varied by source and participant and was provided uncurated.

Collaborating institutions collected whole blood in K2EDTA tubes following their own protocols. Collaborator samples were shipped for TCRbeta analysis as frozen whole blood, isolated PBMCs, or DNA extracted from either sample type. Points on this clone: Its antigen has not been determined. No base quality information exists; no much larger clone differs at one position.

TCRbeta CDR3 regions were amplified from genomic DNA by means of the immunoSEQ Assay, a bias-controlled multiplex PCR. From the authors' description of their analysis: Within the assay, amplification of reference gene primers was used to estimate how many nucleated cells each sample contained. To quantify the absolute abundance of each unique TCRbeta CDR3 rearrangement, sequence reads were collapsed and filtered. For each sample, productive Simpson clonality was calculated by taking the square root of Simpson's diversity index across productive rearrangements. As stored in TCRdb, this immuneACCESS dataset retains in-frame rearrangements with V and J assigned. A fraction of the clones does not appear; measured against another copy, unresolved V genes explain less than half of the discrepancy, and the remainder lacks a known reason. V and J calls and clone size come straight from that table; D and trimming were deduced from the DNA. This sample lists about 89,000 clones; more than 80% were detected once. 19% of the sample comes from the top ten.

From V the trimming removes 1 base and from J it removes 10 bases, while the gene matches leave 18 bases of the junction unaccounted for. The CDR3 spans 17 residues, from the cysteine through the phenylalanine. Kept here is only the CDR3 DNA, which spans 51 bases and is read in frame from base 1. The receptor's source is an elderly woman with acute or convalescent COVID-19. Recombination linked TRBV23-1 to TRBJ2-7; 8 central bases correspond to TRBD1. TRBV23-1 is sorted into the ORF group, with uncertain function. The material sequenced was peripheral blood. The DNA sequence is given as TGCGCCAGCAGTCAATTCCCAACAGGGGGGCTTCAGATGCCTCAGTACTTC. The encoded protein is CASSQFPTGGLQMPQYF.